The source of this T cell receptor beta chain is a study of PD-1 blockade in classical Hodgkin lymphoma. Time point given: cycle 4 day 1 (C4D1), after 6 weeks of nivolumab. Relapse was seen in all patients after autologous stem cell transplantation, and brentuximab vedotin exposure was variable. CD4+ T cells were purified from thawed PBMCs by magnetic negative selection. Method: immunoSEQ multiplex PCR; TCRdb's copy keeps in-frame clones and lacks some. The sample has some 26,000 clones; around 86% are singletons. The sample was CD4+ T cells from blood, taken before the fourth cycle of nivolumab. This receptor was identified in a human donor with classical Hodgkin lymphoma.

The CDR3 loop is CASSPFGGELNTEAFF. The CDR3 coding sequence is TGTGCCAGCTCCCCTTTCGGCGGGGAGTTAAACACTGAAGCTTTCTTT. The chain recombines TRBV18 with TRBJ1-1; D unclear. CDR3 length equals 16 residues. Germline V gives CDR1 KGHSH, CDR2 LQKENI. V gave up 6 bases and J gave up 2 bases, with 19 bases separating them. The entire variable domain, with the rest obtained from reference TRBV18 and TRBJ1-1, is as follows: NAGVMQNPRHLVRRRGQEARLRCSPMKGHSHVYWYRQLPEEGLKFMVYLQKENIIDESGMPKERFSAEFPKEGPSILRIQQVVRGDSAAYFCASSPFGGELNTEAFFGQGTRLTVV.